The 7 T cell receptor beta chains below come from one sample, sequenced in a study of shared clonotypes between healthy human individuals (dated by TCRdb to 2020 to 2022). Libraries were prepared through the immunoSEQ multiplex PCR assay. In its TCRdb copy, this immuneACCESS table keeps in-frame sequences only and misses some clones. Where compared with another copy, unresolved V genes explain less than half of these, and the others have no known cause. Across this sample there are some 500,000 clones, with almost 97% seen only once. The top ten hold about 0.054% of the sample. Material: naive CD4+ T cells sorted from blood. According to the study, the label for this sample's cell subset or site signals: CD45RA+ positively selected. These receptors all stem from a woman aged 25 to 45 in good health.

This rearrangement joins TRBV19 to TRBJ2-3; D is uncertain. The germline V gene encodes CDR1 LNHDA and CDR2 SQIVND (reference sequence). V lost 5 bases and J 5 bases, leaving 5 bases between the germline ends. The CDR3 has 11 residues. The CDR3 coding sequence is TGTGCCAGTAGTGATAGAGATACGCAGTATTTT. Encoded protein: CASSDRDTQYF.

The CDR3, as DNA: TGTGCCAGTAGTATTTCCGAACGGCAGTTCTTC. As protein: CASSISERQFF. The chain joins TRBV19 to TRBJ2-1; D is undetermined. Germline CDR1 LNHDA, CDR2 SQIVND (reference sequence). V was clipped by 3 bases and J by 12 bases, with 9 bases between them. The CDR3 length is 11 residues.

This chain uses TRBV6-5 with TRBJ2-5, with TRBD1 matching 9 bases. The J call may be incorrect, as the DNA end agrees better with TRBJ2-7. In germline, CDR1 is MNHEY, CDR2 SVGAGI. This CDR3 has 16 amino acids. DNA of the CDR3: TGTGCCAGCAGTTACGGACGCACAGGACAGGGGAACGAGCAGTACTTC. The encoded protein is CASSYGRTGQGNEQYF.

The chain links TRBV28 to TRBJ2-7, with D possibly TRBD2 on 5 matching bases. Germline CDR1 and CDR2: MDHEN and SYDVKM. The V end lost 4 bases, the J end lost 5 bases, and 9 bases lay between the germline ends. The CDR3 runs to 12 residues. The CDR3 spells CASSSSPHEQYF. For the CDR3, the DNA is TGTGCCAGCAGTTCTAGCCCCCACGAGCAGTACTTC.

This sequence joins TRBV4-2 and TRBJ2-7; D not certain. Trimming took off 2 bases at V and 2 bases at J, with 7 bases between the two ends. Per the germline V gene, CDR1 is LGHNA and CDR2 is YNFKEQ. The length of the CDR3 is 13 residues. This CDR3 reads CASSQIQTYEQYF. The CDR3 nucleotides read TGTGCCAGCAGCCAAATTCAAACCTACGAGCAGTACTTC.

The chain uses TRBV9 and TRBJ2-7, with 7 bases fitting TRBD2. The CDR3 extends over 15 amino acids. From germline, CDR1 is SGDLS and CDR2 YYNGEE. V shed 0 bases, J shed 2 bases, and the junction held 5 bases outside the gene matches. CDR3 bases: TGTGCCAGCAGCGTAGGTGGGACTAACGCCTACGAGCAGTACTTC. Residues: CASSVGGTNAYEQYF.

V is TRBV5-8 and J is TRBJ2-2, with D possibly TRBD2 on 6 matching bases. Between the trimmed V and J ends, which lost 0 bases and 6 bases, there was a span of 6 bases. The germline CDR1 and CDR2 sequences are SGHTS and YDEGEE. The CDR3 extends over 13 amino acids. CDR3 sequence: CASSLGLAGELFF. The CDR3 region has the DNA TGTGCCAGCAGCTTGGGACTAGCCGGGGAGCTGTTTTTT.